The clone carrying this T cell receptor beta chain was detected only a few times. Its matching antigen is unknown. This sample is part of a study of T cell repertoires in cytomegalovirus infection. Background on the study: The authors relied on CMV epitopes, both recently identified HLA-C-restricted and well-studied HLA-B-restricted.

The CDR3 contains 16 residues. Trimming pared 5 bases from V and 6 bases from J, leaving 22 bases between. The V gene's germline CDR1 is MNHEY and CDR2 SVGEGT. Study-wide results and caveats: Cumulative public TCR beta family frequency identified CMV carriers with the relevant HLA.

TCRdb fed the reads into MiXCR, producing one record per CDR3 protein. The table has over 50,000 distinct CDR3 sequences, around 20% seen once. The source of this sequence is a human donor in good health (CMV status not recorded). Some clones in this sample may be carry-over from other donors' samples. J is TRBJ1-2 and V is TRBV6-2 or TRBV6-3; D possibly corresponds to TRBD1 (6 bases). Sequencing used CD8+ T cells from cultured PBMCs, obtained from culture after CMV antigen stimulation. The CDR3 loop reads CASSVSRWTVNNGYTF. CDR3 DNA: TGTGCCAGCAGTGTTAGCCGTTGGACAGTAAATAATGGCTACACCTTC.